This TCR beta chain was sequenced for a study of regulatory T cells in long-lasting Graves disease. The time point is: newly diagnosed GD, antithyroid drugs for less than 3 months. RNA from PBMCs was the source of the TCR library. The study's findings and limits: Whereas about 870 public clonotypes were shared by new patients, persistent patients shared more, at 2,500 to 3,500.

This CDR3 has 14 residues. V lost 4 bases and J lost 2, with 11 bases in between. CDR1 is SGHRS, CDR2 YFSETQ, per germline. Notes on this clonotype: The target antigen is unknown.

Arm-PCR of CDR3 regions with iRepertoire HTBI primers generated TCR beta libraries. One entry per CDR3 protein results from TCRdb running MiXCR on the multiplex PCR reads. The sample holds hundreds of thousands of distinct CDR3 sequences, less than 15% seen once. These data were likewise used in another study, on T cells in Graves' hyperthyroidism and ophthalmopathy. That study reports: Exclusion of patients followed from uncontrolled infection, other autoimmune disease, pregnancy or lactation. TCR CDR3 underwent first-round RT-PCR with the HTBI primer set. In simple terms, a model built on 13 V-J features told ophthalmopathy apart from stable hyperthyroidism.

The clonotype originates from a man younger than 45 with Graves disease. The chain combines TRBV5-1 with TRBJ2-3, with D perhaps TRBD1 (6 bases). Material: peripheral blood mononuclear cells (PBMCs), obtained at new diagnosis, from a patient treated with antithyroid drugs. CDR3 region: CASSLDSDTDTQYF. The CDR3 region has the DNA TGCGCCAGCAGCCTGGACAGTGACACAGATACGCAGTATTTT.